Described below is a single TCR beta chain sequence and its context. Antigen specificity is unknown. V shed 4 bases, J shed 5 bases, and the junction held 8 bases outside the gene matches. Germline-derived CDR1 and CDR2 are MNHEY and SMNVEV (reference sequence). The CDR3 extends over 15 amino acids. This sample was taken from a study of cytomegalovirus exposure and HLA in healthy donors. Regarding the study as a whole: Most of the TCR beta V segments (in an earlier analysis) were productive either about 87% or about 30% of the time. Further analysis was carried out later, and it showed several of the most significant clusters appearing linked to common viral pathogens. In a later analysis, TCR beta V- and J-gene trimming showed a link to a missense DCLRE1C variant. A list of around 150 TCR beta chains associated with cytomegalovirus was given.

PCR employed 60 Vbeta and 13 Jbeta primers. TCRdb's copy holds only in-frame clones and misses some; the assay was immunoSEQ multiplex PCR. The sample comprises about 130,000 clones, around 74% of which are singletons, and 7.3% rests with the top ten. What was sequenced was PBMCs. The clonotype originates from a male donor in good health and CMV-seronegative. The J gene is TRBJ2-5, the V gene TRBV27, with TRBD1 matching over 9 bases. CDR3 sequence reads: CASSSKQGAGETQYF. The CDR3 nucleotides are TGTGCCAGCAGTTCTAAACAGGGGGCGGGTGAGACCCAGTACTTC.